This T cell receptor (beta chain) comes out of a study of human T cells and chemical hapten exposure. General study results and limits: While controls formed fewer of them, expanded TCRs formed significantly more large CDR3 similarity clusters.

Original processing methods: Counting gave a median of about 89,000 TCRs per sample, with values ranging from about 20,000 to 750,000. Each CDR3 protein gets one entry after TCRdb re-called the RACE reads with MiXCR. These V and J calls derive from TCRdb rather than the authors' analysis. The data hold around 380,000 distinct CDR3 sequences, with 4.5% to 7% observed a single time. The sample holds a few counts of this clonotype. Antigen: not known. The germline CDR1 and CDR2 sequences are KGHDR and SFDVKD. V was trimmed by 1 base and J by 5 bases, leaving 7 bases between them. The CDR3 runs to 14 residues. Regarding time point: pre-sensitization, week 0. Treatment reported: therapeutic diphenylcyclopropenone sensitization with weekly scalp DPC.

The source of this sequence is a young woman with alopecia areata. Some clones in this sample may be carry-over from other donors' samples. The source material was whole blood, sampled in connection with sensitization to the hapten diphenylcyclopropenone (DPC). The chain uses TRBV24-1 and TRBJ2-2, with a possible D match to TRBD2 (5 bases). The chain's CDR3 is CATSDFPGTGELFF. CDR3 in DNA: TGTGCCACCAGTGATTTTCCGGGAACCGGGGAGCTGTTTTTT.